The 18 T cell receptor beta chains listed next were all sequenced from one sample in a study of breast tumors, draining lymph nodes, adjacent tissues. TCRdb re-derived calls from the multiplex PCR reads in MiXCR, one entry per CDR3 protein. The sample holds approximately 6,900 distinct CDR3 sequences; over 40% are singletons and the top ten take about 44%. The sequenced sample was tumor-adjacent breast tissue. These receptors came from a female donor with breast cancer. Some clones in this sample may be carry-over from other donors' samples.

In its sample, this clonotype ranks as medium-sized. In nucleotides, the CDR3 is TGTGCCAGCAGTCCCCCGGGACAGCGGCGTTCACCCCTCCACTTT. Translated, it gives CASSPPGQRRSPLHF. The gene calls are TRBV12-3 or TRBV12-4 and TRBJ1-6; the match to TRBD1 covers 7 bases. This CDR3 comprises 15 residues. Trimming removed 5 bases from V and 9 bases from J; junction bases left unmatched: 10.

This clonotype turned up a few times. V is TRBV3-1 and J is TRBJ1-1; D call uncertain. The CDR3 sequence is 13 residues long. Germline V CDR1 and CDR2: LGHDT, YNNKEL (reference sequence). Deletions cut 3 bases from V and 1 base from J, with 6 bases between. The CDR3: CASSHRQNTEAFF. The CDR3 bases are TGTGCCAGCAGCCATCGACAGAACACTGAAGCTTTCTTT.

By share, this clonotype ranks as medium-sized. The genes are TRBV5-5 and TRBJ2-7, with 7 bases matching TRBD1. The germline V gene has CDR1 SGHKS and CDR2 YYEKEE (reference sequence). The trim removed 0 bases at V and 4 bases at J, leaving 1 base unmatched. The CDR3 length is 13 residues. The CDR3 region is CASSLETGYEQYF. The CDR3 coding sequence is TGTGCCAGCAGCTTGGAGACAGGGTACGAGCAGTACTTC.

This chain links TRBV9 with TRBJ2-5; D unclear. Germline-derived CDR1 and CDR2 are SGDLS and YYNGEE. V lost 0 bases and J 3 bases, leaving 12 bases between the germline ends. The CDR3 is 15 residues long. CDR3 sequence reads: CASSVGILAEETQYF. The CDR3 nucleotides read TGTGCCAGCAGCGTAGGGATTTTGGCAGAAGAGACCCAGTACTTC.

Sample share makes this clonotype medium-sized. The rearrangement joins TRBV7-2 to TRBJ2-5; no definite D call. CDR3 length: 15 residues. V lost 1 base and J lost 2, with 11 bases in between. In germline, CDR1 is SGHTA, CDR2 FQGNSA. This CDR3 is CASSLEIFPQETQYF. DNA of the CDR3: TGTGCCAGCAGCTTAGAAATATTCCCACAAGAGACCCAGTACTTC. Full variable domain (remainder filled in from reference TRBV7-2 and TRBJ2-5): GAGVSQSPSNKVTEKGKDVELRCDPISGHTALYWYRQSLGQGLEFLIYFQGNSAPDKSGLPSDRFSAERTGGSVSTLTIQRTQQEDSAVYLCASSLEIFPQETQYFGPGTRLLVL.

This clonotype was found many times. The V call is TRBV6-2 or TRBV6-3, the J call TRBJ2-3; D is ambiguous. Germline V gene lookup returns CDR1 MNHEY and CDR2 SVGEGT. The CDR3 extends over 13 amino acids. V shed 7 bases and J shed 2 bases, with 10 bases lying between them. CDR3 in DNA: TGTGCCAGCACCCGACATAACACAGATACGCAGTATTTT. It encodes CASTRHNTDTQYF.

The gene calls are TRBV12-3 or TRBV12-4 and TRBJ2-1; D gene ambiguous. V was pared by 3 bases and J by 5 bases, with 8 bases between. This CDR3 spans 13 amino acids. CDR3 residues: CASSFGRDNEQFF. DNA for the CDR3: TGTGCCAGCAGTTTTGGAAGGGACAATGAGCAGTTCTTC.

This clonotype was seen a single time. This chain connects TRBV5-6 to TRBJ1-6, with D possibly matching TRBD1 (6 bases). The CDR3 loop spans 16 amino acids. The ends were cut back, 0 bases at V and 0 bases at J, with 7 bases in the middle. Germline V CDR1 and CDR2: SGHDT, YYEEEE. The CDR3 reads CASSLVTGSYNSPLHF. The CDR3 DNA reads TGTGCCAGCAGCTTGGTGACAGGCTCCTATAATTCACCCCTCCACTTT.

CDR3 nucleotide sequence: TGCAGCGTAGCCGGGACCGACTCCTACGAGCAGTACTTC. Amino acids: CSVAGTDSYEQYF. The V gene is TRBV29-1, the J gene TRBJ2-7; D may be TRBD1 or TRBD2 (5 bases each). Per germline, CDR1 SQVTM and CDR2 ANQGSEA. V gave up 6 bases and J gave up 0 bases, with 12 bases separating them. CDR3 length: 13 residues.

This clonotype counts as medium-sized. This chain joins TRBV2 and TRBJ1-6; a weak D match, TRBD1 (5 bases). Germline lookup yields CDR1 SNHLY and CDR2 FYNNEI. V lost 4 bases and J 7 bases, leaving 11 bases between the germline ends. There are 14 residues in the CDR3. CDR3 bases: TGTGCCAGCAGTGTTCAGACAGCCAATTCACCCCTCCACTTT. Protein: CASSVQTANSPLHF.

This clonotype is medium-sized. V usage is TRBV14 and J usage is TRBJ2-7; D gene ambiguous. The CDR3 has 14 amino acids. Trimming shortened V by 1 base and J by 3 bases, and 10 bases separated the two germline ends. Per the germline V gene, CDR1 is SGHDN and CDR2 is FVKESK. CDR3 region: CASSQGRTFYEQYF. Written as DNA, the CDR3 is TGTGCCAGCAGCCAAGGACGGACCTTCTACGAGCAGTACTTC.

On this clonotype itself: A much larger clone lies one base from this, so it may be a read error. This sequence joins TRBV25-1 and TRBJ2-5; either TRBD1 or TRBD2 may supply D (5 bases each). CDR1 is MGHDK, CDR2 SYGVNS, per germline. The CDR3 is 15 amino acids. The V and J ends lost 1 base and 7 bases respectively, with 16 bases between them. For the CDR3, the DNA is TGTGCCAGCAGTGAATCTTTGGGGGTCCGAGGGACCCAGTACTTC. This translates into CASSESLGVRGTQYF.

Regarding this clonotype: One end of the junction is discordant with germline, which a read error may explain. The V and J genes are TRBV2 and TRBJ2-1, with 8 bases identical to TRBD2. This CDR3 region has 16 residues. The V gene's germline CDR1 is SNHLY and CDR2 FYNNEI. CDR3 in amino acids: CASSAPAGGRVNGQFF. DNA of the CDR3: TGTGCCAGCAGTGCCCCGGCGGGAGGCCGTGTGAATGGGCAGTTCTTC.

Within the sample, this clonotype is medium-sized. The chain combines TRBV25-1 with TRBJ1-2; no clear D gene. This CDR3 has 13 residues. V lost 2 bases and J lost 1, with 5 bases in between. From germline, CDR1 is MGHDK and CDR2 SYGVNS. The CDR3 reads CASSEGSNYGYTF. The CDR3 nucleotides read TGTGCCAGCAGTGAAGGGAGTAACTATGGCTACACCTTC.

With respect to this clonotype: Because it lacks the conserved phenylalanine or tryptophan at the end, this CDR3 is likely a read error. It is unclear where the CDR3 begins or ends on the DNA, so no DNA is shown, and the CDR3 is as TCRdb lists it. The CDR3 sequence is CASSVPGGPPHS. This sequence joins TRBV9 and TRBJ1-6; the D call TRBD1 from the table was never checked on the DNA. Germline V lookup: CDR1 SGDLS, CDR2 YYNGEE. A total of 12 residues make up the CDR3, ends included.

This clonotype was counted many times. V and J are TRBV18 and TRBJ2-5; D not resolved. The CDR3 extends over 12 amino acids. Trimming removed 5 bases at V and 1 base at J, with 5 bases between. Germline V gives CDR1 KGHSH, CDR2 LQKENI. CDR3 nucleotide sequence: TGTGCCAGCTCATCGGGCCAAGAGACCCAGTACTTC. Protein sequence: CASSSGQETQYF.

In nucleotides, the CDR3 is TGTGCCAGCAGTTACTCGGGACAGGGGCAGGGTGAGCAGTTCTTC. It translates to CASSYSGQGQGEQFF. The chain is built from TRBV6-6 and TRBJ2-1; 10 bases are a match to TRBD1. The CDR3 covers 15 residues. CDR1 and CDR2 (germline): MNHNY, SVGAGI (reference sequence). Trimming removed 0 bases from V and 9 bases from J; junction bases left unmatched: 5.

The chain is built from TRBV7-9 and TRBJ2-3; 9 bases are shared with TRBD2. The V gene end was trimmed by 5 bases and the J gene end by 1 base; junction bases not matched to a gene: 7. The CDR3 covers 16 residues. Looked up from germline, CDR1 is SEHNR and CDR2 is FQNEAQ (reference sequence). CDR3 residues: CASSLLSGSGTDTQYF. CDR3 coding DNA: TGTGCCAGCAGCCTACTTAGCGGGAGCGGCACAGATACGCAGTATTTT.